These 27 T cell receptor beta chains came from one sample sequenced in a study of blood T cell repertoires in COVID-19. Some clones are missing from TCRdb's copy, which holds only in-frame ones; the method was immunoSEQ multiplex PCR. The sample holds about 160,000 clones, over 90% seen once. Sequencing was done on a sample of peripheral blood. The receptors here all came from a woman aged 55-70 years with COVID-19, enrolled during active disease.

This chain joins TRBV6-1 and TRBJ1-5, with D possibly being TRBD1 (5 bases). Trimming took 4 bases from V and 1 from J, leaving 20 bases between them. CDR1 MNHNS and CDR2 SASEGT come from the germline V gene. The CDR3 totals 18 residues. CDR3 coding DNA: TGTGCCAGCAGTGTCCCCCGGGGGGGGGTGAGAAGCAATCAGCCCCAGCATTTT. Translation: CASSVPRGGVRSNQPQHF.

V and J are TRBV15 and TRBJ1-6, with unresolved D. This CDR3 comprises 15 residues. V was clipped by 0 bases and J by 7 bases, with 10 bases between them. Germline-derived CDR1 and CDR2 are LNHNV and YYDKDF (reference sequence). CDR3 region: CATSRETPGNSPLHF. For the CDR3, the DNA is TGTGCCACCAGCAGAGAGACTCCGGGGAATTCACCCCTCCACTTT.

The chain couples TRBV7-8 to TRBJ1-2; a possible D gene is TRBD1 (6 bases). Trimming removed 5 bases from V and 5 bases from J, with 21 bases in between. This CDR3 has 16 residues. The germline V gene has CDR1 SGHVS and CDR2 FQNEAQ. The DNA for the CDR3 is TGTGCCAGCAGCCCAGGGGTCGGCTTCGCCCAATATGGCTACACCTTC. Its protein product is CASSPGVGFAQYGYTF.

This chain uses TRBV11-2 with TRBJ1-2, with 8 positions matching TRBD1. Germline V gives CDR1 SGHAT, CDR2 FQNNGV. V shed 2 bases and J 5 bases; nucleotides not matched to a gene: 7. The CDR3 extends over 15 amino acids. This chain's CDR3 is CASSLSTTGVYGYTF. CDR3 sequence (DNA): TGTGCCAGCAGCTTATCAACGACAGGGGTGTATGGCTACACCTTC.

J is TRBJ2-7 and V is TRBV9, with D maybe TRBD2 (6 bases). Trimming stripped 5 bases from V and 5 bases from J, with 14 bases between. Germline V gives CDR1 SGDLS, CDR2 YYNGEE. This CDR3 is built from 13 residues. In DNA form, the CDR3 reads TGTGCCAGCAGGTCCGGCGGGACGAACGAGCAGTACTTC. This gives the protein CASRSGGTNEQYF.

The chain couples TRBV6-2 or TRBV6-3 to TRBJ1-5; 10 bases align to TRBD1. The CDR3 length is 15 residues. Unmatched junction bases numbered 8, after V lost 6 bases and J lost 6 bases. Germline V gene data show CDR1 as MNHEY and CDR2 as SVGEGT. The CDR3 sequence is CASSTRTGGVQPQHF. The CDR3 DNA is TGTGCCAGCAGCACTCGGACAGGGGGAGTTCAGCCCCAGCATTTT.

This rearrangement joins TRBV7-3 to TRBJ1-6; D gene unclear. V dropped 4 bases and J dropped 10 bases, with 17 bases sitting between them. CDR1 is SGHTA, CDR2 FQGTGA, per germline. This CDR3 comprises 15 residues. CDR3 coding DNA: TGTGCCAGCAGCTCTCACGGGGATTCAGGATCACCCCTCCACTTT. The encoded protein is CASSSHGDSGSPLHF.

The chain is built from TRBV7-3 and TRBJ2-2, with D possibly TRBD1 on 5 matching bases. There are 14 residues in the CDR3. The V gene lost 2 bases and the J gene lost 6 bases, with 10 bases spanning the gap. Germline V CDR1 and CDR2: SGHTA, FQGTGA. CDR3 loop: CASSLRKGAGELFF. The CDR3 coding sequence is TGTGCCAGCAGCTTACGAAAAGGGGCCGGGGAGCTGTTTTTT.

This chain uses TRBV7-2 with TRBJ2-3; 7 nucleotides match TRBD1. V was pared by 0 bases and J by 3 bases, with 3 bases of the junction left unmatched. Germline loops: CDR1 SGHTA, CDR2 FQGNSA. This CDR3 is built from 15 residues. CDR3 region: CASSLAARGTDTQYF. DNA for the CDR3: TGTGCCAGCAGCTTAGCGGCCAGGGGGACAGATACGCAGTATTTT. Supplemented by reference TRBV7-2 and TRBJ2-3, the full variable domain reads GAGVSQSPSNKVTEKGKDVELRCDPISGHTALYWYRQSLGQGLEFLIYFQGNSAPDKSGLPSDRFSAERTGGSVSTLTIQRTQQEDSAVYLCASSLAARGTDTQYFGPGTRLTVL.

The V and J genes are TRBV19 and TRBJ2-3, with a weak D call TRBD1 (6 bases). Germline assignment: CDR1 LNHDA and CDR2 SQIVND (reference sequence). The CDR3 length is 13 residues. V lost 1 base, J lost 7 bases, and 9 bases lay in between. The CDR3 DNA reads TGTGCCAGTAGTATAGGGGGGCAATATACGCAGTATTTT. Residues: CASSIGGQYTQYF.

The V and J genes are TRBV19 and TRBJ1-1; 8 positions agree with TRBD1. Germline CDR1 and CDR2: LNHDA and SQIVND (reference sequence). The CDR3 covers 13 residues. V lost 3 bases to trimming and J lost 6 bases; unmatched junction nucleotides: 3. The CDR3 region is CASSIIQGAEAFF. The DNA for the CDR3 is TGTGCCAGTAGTATCATACAGGGGGCTGAAGCTTTCTTT.

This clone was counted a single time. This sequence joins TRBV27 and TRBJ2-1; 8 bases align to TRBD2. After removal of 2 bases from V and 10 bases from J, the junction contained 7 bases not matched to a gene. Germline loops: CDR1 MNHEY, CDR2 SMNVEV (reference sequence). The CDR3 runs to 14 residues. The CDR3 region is CASSLEAGGAEQFF. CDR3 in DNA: TGTGCCAGCAGTTTAGAGGCGGGGGGCGCGGAGCAGTTCTTC.

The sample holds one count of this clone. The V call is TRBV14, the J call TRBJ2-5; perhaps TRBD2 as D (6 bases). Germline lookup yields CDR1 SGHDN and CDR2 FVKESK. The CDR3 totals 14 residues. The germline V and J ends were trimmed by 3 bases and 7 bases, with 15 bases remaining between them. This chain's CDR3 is CASSHTATEGTQYF. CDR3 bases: TGTGCCAGCAGCCACACGGCAACGGAGGGGACCCAGTACTTC.

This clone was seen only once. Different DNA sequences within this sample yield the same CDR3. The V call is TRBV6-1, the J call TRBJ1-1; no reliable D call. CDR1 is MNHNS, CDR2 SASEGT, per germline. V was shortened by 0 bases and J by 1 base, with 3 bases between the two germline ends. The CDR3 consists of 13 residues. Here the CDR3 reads CASSEARNTEAFF. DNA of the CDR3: TGTGCCAGCAGTGAAGCCAGGAACACTGAAGCTTTCTTT.

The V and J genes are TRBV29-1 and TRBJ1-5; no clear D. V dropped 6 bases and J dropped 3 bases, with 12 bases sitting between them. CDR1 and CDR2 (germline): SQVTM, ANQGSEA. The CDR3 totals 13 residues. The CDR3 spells CSVADSPNQPQHF. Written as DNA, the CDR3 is TGCAGCGTCGCCGACTCTCCCAATCAGCCCCAGCATTTT. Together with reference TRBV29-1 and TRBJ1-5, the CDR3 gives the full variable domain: SAVISQKPSRDICQRGTSLTIQCQVDSQVTMMFWYRQQPGQSLTLIATANQGSEATYESGFVIDKFPISRPNLTFSTLTVSNMSPEDSSIYLCSVADSPNQPQHFGDGTRLSIL.

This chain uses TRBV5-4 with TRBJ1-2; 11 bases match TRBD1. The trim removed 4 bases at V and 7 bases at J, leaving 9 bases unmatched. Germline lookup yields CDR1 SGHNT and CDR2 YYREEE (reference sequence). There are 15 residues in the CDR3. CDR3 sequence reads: CASSLWTGGPAGYTF. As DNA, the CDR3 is TGTGCCAGCAGCCTATGGACAGGGGGCCCCGCTGGCTACACCTTC.

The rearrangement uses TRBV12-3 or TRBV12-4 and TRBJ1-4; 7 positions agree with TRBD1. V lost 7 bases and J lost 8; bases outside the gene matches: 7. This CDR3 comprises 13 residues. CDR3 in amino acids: CASTDREKEKLFF. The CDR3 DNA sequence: TGTGCCAGCACCGACAGGGAGAAAGAAAAACTGTTTTTT.

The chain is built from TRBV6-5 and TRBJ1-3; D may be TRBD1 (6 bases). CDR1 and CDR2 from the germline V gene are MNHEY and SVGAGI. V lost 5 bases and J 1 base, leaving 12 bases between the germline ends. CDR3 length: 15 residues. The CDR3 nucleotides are TGTGCCAGCAGTACATCCGGACAGTCTGGAAACACCATATATTTT. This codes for CASSTSGQSGNTIYF.

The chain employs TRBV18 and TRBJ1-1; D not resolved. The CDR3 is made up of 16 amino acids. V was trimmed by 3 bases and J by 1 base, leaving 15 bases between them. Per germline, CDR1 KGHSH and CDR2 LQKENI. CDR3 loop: CASSPPGWSRNTEAFF. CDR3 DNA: TGTGCCAGCTCACCCCCCGGGTGGTCCCGGAACACTGAAGCTTTCTTT.

The CDR3 nucleotides read TGTGCCAGCAGCGTAGGCGCGGACAACCCGTGGGGCTACACCTTC. Translating gives CASSVGADNPWGYTF. The V and J genes are TRBV9 and TRBJ1-2; possibly TRBD1 for D (5 bases). The germline V and J ends were trimmed by 0 bases and 8 bases, with 17 bases remaining between them. This CDR3 region has 15 residues. Germline V CDR1 and CDR2: SGDLS, YYNGEE.

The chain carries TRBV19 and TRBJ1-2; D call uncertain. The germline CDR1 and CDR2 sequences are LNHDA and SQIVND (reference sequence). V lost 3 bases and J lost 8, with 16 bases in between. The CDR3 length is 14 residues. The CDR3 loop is CASSMSPAGSGYTF. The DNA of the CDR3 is TGTGCCAGTAGTATGTCGCCCGCGGGGAGCGGCTACACCTTC.

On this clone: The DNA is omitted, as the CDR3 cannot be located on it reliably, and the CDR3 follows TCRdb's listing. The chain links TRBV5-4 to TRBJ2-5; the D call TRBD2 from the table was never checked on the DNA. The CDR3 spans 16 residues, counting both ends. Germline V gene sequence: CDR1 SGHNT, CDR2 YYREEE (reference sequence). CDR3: CASSSTAGLSLETQYF.

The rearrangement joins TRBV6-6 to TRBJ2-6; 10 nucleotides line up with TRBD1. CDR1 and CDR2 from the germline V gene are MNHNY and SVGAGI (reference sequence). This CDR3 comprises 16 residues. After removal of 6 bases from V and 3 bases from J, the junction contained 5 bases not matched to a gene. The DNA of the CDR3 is TGTGCCAGCAGCCGCGGACAGGGGGTTGGGGCCAACGTCCTGACTTTC. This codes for CASSRGQGVGANVLTF.

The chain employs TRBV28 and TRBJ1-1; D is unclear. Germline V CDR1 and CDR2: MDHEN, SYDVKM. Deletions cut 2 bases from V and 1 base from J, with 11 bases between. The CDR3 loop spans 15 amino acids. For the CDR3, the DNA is TGTGCCAGCAGTTTAAAGGTCGCAGGGAACACTGAAGCTTTCTTT. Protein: CASSLKVAGNTEAFF.

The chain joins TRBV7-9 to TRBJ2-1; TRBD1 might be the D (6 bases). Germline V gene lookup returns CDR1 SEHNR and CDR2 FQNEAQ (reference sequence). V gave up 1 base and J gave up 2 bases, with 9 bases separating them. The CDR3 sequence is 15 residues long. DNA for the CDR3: TGTGCCAGCAGCTTAGGCAGGGGCGCCTACAATGAGCAGTTCTTC. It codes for CASSLGRGAYNEQFF.

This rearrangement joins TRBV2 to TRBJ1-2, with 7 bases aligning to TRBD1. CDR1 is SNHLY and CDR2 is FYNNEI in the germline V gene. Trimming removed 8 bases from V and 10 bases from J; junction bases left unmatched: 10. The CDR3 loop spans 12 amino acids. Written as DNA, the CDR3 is TGTGCCAGCCTCACAGGGGAAGAACCCTACACCTTC. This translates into CASLTGEEPYTF.

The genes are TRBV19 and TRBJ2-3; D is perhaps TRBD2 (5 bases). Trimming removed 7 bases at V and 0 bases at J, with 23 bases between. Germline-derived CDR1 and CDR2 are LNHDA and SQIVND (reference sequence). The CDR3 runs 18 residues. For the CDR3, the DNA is TGTGCCAGTACCCCTAACGGCGGGCGGGCGCTTAGCACAGATACGCAGTATTTT. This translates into CASTPNGGRALSTDTQYF.